This T cell receptor (beta chain) derives from a study of blood T cell repertoires in COVID-19. Per the authors' pipeline: Reference gene primer amplification in the assay estimated nucleated cell counts. Measured with immunoSEQ multiplex PCR; TCRdb has only the in-frame clones, and not every one. The V and J calls and clone size come from that table; D and trimming were worked out from the DNA. The profile shows about 240,000 clones, more than 75% of them singletons. With 1 base removed from V and 0 bases from J, the gap between germline ends came to 13 bases. Germline lookup yields CDR1 GTSNPN and CDR2 SVGIG (reference sequence). The CDR3 is 16 residues long.

The source material was peripheral blood. The rearrangement joins TRBV30 to TRBJ1-3; D unclear. The sequence was collected from a woman in her sixties or seventies with active or convalescent COVID-19. The CDR3 spells CAWSGLQPSSGNTIYF. The DNA for the CDR3 is TGTGCCTGGAGTGGGTTACAGCCGAGCTCTGGAAACACCATATATTTT.